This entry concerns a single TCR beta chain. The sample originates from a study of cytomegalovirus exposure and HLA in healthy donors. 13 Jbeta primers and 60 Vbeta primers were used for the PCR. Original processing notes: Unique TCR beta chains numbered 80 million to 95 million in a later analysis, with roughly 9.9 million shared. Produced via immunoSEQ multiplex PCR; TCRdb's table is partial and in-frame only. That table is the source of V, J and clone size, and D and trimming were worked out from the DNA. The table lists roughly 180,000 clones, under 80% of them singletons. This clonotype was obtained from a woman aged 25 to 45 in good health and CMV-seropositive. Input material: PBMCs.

The CDR3 loop is CASSPNPAAISGGPLEQYF. The CDR3 DNA sequence: TGTGCCAGCAGCCCAAACCCAGCCGCTATTAGCGGGGGGCCTCTCGAGCAGTACTTC. This chain links TRBV5-4 with TRBJ2-7; TRBD2 matches 10 bases. Trimming removed 4 bases from V and 6 bases from J; junction bases left unmatched: 22. This CDR3 spans 19 amino acids. The germline V gene encodes CDR1 SGHNT and CDR2 YYREEE (reference sequence).